What follows are 27 T cell receptor beta chains derived from one specimen sequenced in a study of a mutant IDH1 vaccine in newly diagnosed glioma. No cognate antigen is known for these TCRs. Using immunoSEQ multiplex PCR, the repertoire was profiled, and TCRdb retains in-frame clones only, with some absent. The sample records about 34,000 clones, around nine tenths being singletons. Documented time point: week 47, end of study. Vaccine doses each comprised 300 ug of mutant IDH1 20-mer peptide, with topical imiquimod. The material sequenced was PBMCs, taken from a glioma patient whose treatment included an IDH1 peptide vaccine. Receptor source: a woman between 25 and 40 years old with glioma.

The chain combines TRBV6-1 with TRBJ1-1; D is ambiguous. From germline, CDR1 is MNHNS and CDR2 SASEGT. Trimming removed 6 bases from V and 1 base from J, with 6 bases in between. The CDR3 contains 12 residues. This CDR3 is CASRRQNTEAFF. As DNA, the CDR3 is TGTGCCAGCAGGAGACAGAACACTGAAGCTTTCTTT.

This chain connects TRBV10-3 to TRBJ1-1, with D possibly being TRBD1 (6 bases). In germline, CDR1 is ENHRY, CDR2 SYGVKD. The CDR3 length is 13 residues. Between the trimmed V and J ends, which lost 7 bases and 0 bases, there was a span of 9 bases. The DNA of the CDR3 is TGTGCCATCACGGGGGGGCTGAACACTGAAGCTTTCTTT. Its protein is CAITGGLNTEAFF.

The rearrangement links TRBV2 to TRBJ1-5, with D uncertain. Germline-derived CDR1 and CDR2 are SNHLY and FYNNEI. This CDR3 is built from 14 residues. V was trimmed by 4 bases and J by 2 bases, leaving 9 bases between them. CDR3 loop: CASSGVSGNQPQHF. The CDR3 DNA follows: TGTGCCAGCAGTGGGGTGTCTGGCAATCAGCCCCAGCATTTT.

The chain recombines TRBV27 with TRBJ2-7; weak D call: TRBD2 (5 bases). Between the trimmed V and J ends, which lost 3 bases and 0 bases, there was a span of 9 bases. The CDR3 runs 14 residues. Germline V gene lookup returns CDR1 MNHEY and CDR2 SMNVEV (reference sequence). The CDR3 DNA reads as TGTGCCAGCAGTTTGCTACGGGACTCCTACGAGCAGTACTTC. It specifies CASSLLRDSYEQYF.

This chain uses TRBV5-1 with TRBJ1-4, with a possible D match to TRBD1 (5 bases). Germline V gene lookup returns CDR1 SGHRS and CDR2 YFSETQ. CDR3 length: 14 residues. V was cut by 2 bases and J by 7 bases, with 12 bases left in between. The CDR3 is CASSFWDSGEKLFF. The CDR3, as DNA: TGCGCCAGCAGCTTCTGGGACTCGGGTGAAAAACTGTTTTTT.

V and J are TRBV30 and TRBJ2-3; D is possibly TRBD2 (6 bases). This CDR3 region has 14 residues. Germline-derived CDR1 and CDR2 are GTSNPN and SVGIG (reference sequence). Trimming removed 5 bases from V and 2 bases from J, with 14 bases in between. In nucleotides, the CDR3 is TGTGCCTGGGAGTCGGCGGGATCCACAGATACGCAGTATTTT. Translated, it gives CAWESAGSTDTQYF.

V and J are TRBV29-1 and TRBJ1-4, with 9 bases that match TRBD1. CDR3 size: 15 residues. The junction had 10 bases not matched to a gene; V was cut back by 7 bases and J by 4 bases. The germline CDR1 and CDR2 sequences are SQVTM and ANQGSEA. The CDR3 DNA reads TGCAGCGCTTCACGCTCGACAGGGGGTAATGAAAAACTGTTTTTT. Residues: CSASRSTGGNEKLFF.

This sequence joins TRBV29-1 and TRBJ2-3; 7 bases are a match to TRBD2. Germline V CDR1 and CDR2: SQVTM, ANQGSEA. V shed 4 bases, J shed 0 bases, and the junction held 13 bases outside the gene matches. The CDR3 runs 17 residues. The CDR3 sequence is CSVVGGLAGPSTDTQYF. The CDR3 coding sequence is TGCAGCGTTGTGGGGGGGTTGGCGGGGCCTAGCACAGATACGCAGTATTTT.

CDR3 protein: CASSFGGQNYGYTF. The CDR3 nucleotides are TGCGCCAGCAGCTTCGGGGGACAGAACTATGGCTACACCTTC. The rearrangement links TRBV5-1 to TRBJ1-2, with TRBD1 matching 7 bases. Trimming at V came to 2 bases and at J to 2 bases, leaving 3 bases not matched to a gene. Germline assignment: CDR1 SGHRS and CDR2 YFSETQ. The CDR3 totals 14 residues. Drawing the rest from reference TRBV5-1 and TRBJ1-2, the complete variable domain is KAGVTQTPRYLIKTRGQQVTLSCSPISGHRSVSWYQQTPGQGLQFLFEYFSETQRNKGNFPGRFSGRQFSNSRSEMNVSTLELGDSALYLCASSFGGQNYGYTFGSGTRLTVV.

This chain connects TRBV11-2 to TRBJ1-1; no firm D call. Per the germline V gene, CDR1 is SGHAT and CDR2 is FQNNGV. The CDR3 runs 12 residues. The V end lost 5 bases, the J end lost 4 bases, and 8 bases lay between the germline ends. The CDR3 spells CASSRPGTEAFF. The CDR3 DNA is TGTGCCAGCAGCCGTCCGGGCACTGAAGCTTTCTTT.

The chain carries TRBV30 and TRBJ1-2; D is uncertain. The V gene's germline CDR1 is GTSNPN and CDR2 SVGIG (reference sequence). This CDR3 comprises 14 residues. The V gene lost 4 bases and the J gene lost 0 bases, with 12 bases spanning the gap. CDR3 DNA sequence: TGTGCCTGGACCAGACTCAGCACTAACTATGGCTACACCTTC. It specifies CAWTRLSTNYGYTF.

The chain is built from TRBV25-1 and TRBJ1-2; 7 bases map to TRBD1. The germline V gene encodes CDR1 MGHDK and CDR2 SYGVNS. The CDR3 length is 15 residues. Germline trimming cut 3 bases from V and 5 bases from J; bases unmatched to any gene: 9. The CDR3 reads CASSDPNGGQYGYTF. CDR3 DNA: TGTGCCAGCAGTGACCCGAATGGGGGACAGTATGGCTACACCTTC.

The V and J genes are TRBV6-6 and TRBJ1-1; D possibly corresponds to TRBD1 (5 bases). This CDR3 comprises 15 residues. Germline V gene sequence: CDR1 MNHNY, CDR2 SVGAGI (reference sequence). Trimming took off 6 bases at V and 0 bases at J, with 14 bases between the two ends. The chain's CDR3 is CASSKGRNMNTEAFF. For the CDR3, the DNA is TGTGCCAGCAGCAAGGGACGGAATATGAACACTGAAGCTTTCTTT.

The CDR3 coding sequence is TGCGCCAGCAAACATACAGGGAGAGAGCAGTACTTC. Amino acid sequence: CASKHTGREQYF. This chain connects TRBV10-2 to TRBJ2-7; possibly TRBD1 for D (6 bases). CDR1 WSHSY and CDR2 SAAADI come from the germline V gene. There are 12 residues in the CDR3. Trimming pared 7 bases from V and 7 bases from J, leaving 14 bases between.

The gene calls are TRBV5-1 and TRBJ2-7; D call uncertain. Deletions cut 4 bases from V and 3 bases from J, with 23 bases between. The length of the CDR3 is 17 residues. The germline gives CDR1 SGHRS, CDR2 YFSETQ. CDR3 protein: CASSRARRNAEIYEQYF. The CDR3 DNA reads TGCGCCAGCAGCCGCGCGAGACGCAACGCCGAAATCTACGAGCAGTACTTC.

Written as DNA, the CDR3 is TGTGCCAGCAGTTCCGGGACAGGGGATAACTATGGCTACACCTTC. Its protein is CASSSGTGDNYGYTF. The chain uses TRBV6-1 and TRBJ1-2; 10 bases fit TRBD1. This CDR3 comprises 15 residues. Germline V gene lookup returns CDR1 MNHNS and CDR2 SASEGT. Trimming took 5 bases from V and 1 from J; bases not matched to a gene: 4.

The chain uses TRBV5-1 and TRBJ2-2, with D possibly TRBD2 on 6 matching bases. Trimming left V 0 bases short and J 3 bases short, with 9 bases between. Germline values: CDR1 SGHRS, CDR2 YFSETQ. The CDR3 is 15 amino acids. CDR3 residues: CASSLGRGYTGELFF. CDR3 nucleotides: TGCGCCAGCAGCTTGGGGAGGGGATACACCGGGGAGCTGTTTTTT.

The CDR3 spells CASSQETGLAVEQYF. The CDR3 nucleotides are TGTGCCAGCAGCCAGGAGACAGGCCTGGCGGTGGAGCAGTACTTC. The rearrangement links TRBV4-2 to TRBJ2-7; a possible D gene is TRBD1 (6 bases). Germline V gives CDR1 LGHNA, CDR2 YNFKEQ. V dropped 3 bases and J dropped 7 bases, with 19 bases sitting between them. The CDR3 is 15 amino acids.

V and J are TRBV6-5 and TRBJ2-2; D remains ambiguous. The germline V gene encodes CDR1 MNHEY and CDR2 SVGAGI. The CDR3 length is 13 residues. The V end lost 0 bases, the J end lost 7 bases, and 6 bases lay between the germline ends. This chain's CDR3 is CASSYSIGGELFF. CDR3 in DNA: TGTGCCAGCAGTTACTCAATTGGCGGGGAGCTGTTTTTT.

This chain uses TRBV5-1 with TRBJ2-7; D may match TRBD1 or TRBD2 (5 bases each). The V gene's germline CDR1 is SGHRS and CDR2 YFSETQ. The CDR3 is 14 residues long. V dropped 3 bases and J dropped 2 bases, with 12 bases sitting between them. CDR3 nucleotides: TGCGCCAGCAGCTCCAGTCCGGGACCCTACGAGCAGTACTTC. This translates into CASSSSPGPYEQYF.

This clone showed up just a few times. V is TRBV12-2 and J is TRBJ2-2; whether TRBD1, the table's D call, matches the DNA was not checked. TRBV12-2 is reported as a pseudogene. This CDR3 spans 18 amino acids. The CDR3 spells CASRLFKTGMRNTGELFF. The CDR3 DNA follows: TGTGCAAGTCGCTTATTTAAAACAGGGATGAGGAACACCGGGGAGCTGTTTTTT.

V usage is TRBV2 and J usage is TRBJ1-5; D is ambiguous. The CDR3 has 14 amino acids. CDR1 is SNHLY and CDR2 is FYNNEI in the germline V gene. Trimming stripped 6 bases from V and 1 base from J, with 10 bases between. CDR3 sequence (DNA): TGTGCCAGCAGCGCGACGCTGAGCAATCAGCCCCAGCATTTT. It is translated as CASSATLSNQPQHF. The whole variable domain, filled in from reference TRBV2 and TRBJ1-5, reads EPEVTQTPSHQVTQMGQEVILRCVPISNHLYFYWYRQILGQKVEFLVSFYNNEISEKSEIFDDQFSVERPDGSNFTLKIRSTKLEDSAMYFCASSATLSNQPQHFGDGTRLSIL.

CDR3 in DNA: TGTGCCAGCAGCCCCCAGGGTTATGGCACAGATACGCAGTATTTT. Amino acid sequence: CASSPQGYGTDTQYF. The chain employs TRBV13 and TRBJ2-3; possible D gene TRBD1, 5 bases. The CDR3 sequence is 15 residues long. The V gene's germline CDR1 is PRHDT and CDR2 FYEKMQ (reference sequence). Trimming pared 5 bases from V and 1 base from J, leaving 13 bases between.

This clone was observed once. V gene TRBV14 combines with J gene TRBJ2-7; 9 positions match TRBD1. The V gene's germline CDR1 is SGHDN and CDR2 FVKESK. The ends lost 6 bases at V and 4 bases at J; junction bases unmatched: 10. The CDR3 extends over 15 amino acids. CDR3 coding DNA: TGTGCCAGCAGTCTCGCCGGGACAGGGAGATACGAGCAGTACTTC. This gives the protein CASSLAGTGRYEQYF. The full variable domain, in which reference TRBV14 and TRBJ2-7 provide the parts outside the CDR3, is EAGVTQFPSHSVIEKGQTVTLRCDPISGHDNLYWYRRVMGKEIKFLLHFVKESKQDESGMPNNRFLAERTGGTYSTLKVQPAELEDSGVYFCASSLAGTGRYEQYFGPGTRLTVT.

The chain uses TRBV29-1 and TRBJ1-1; maybe TRBD1 (6 bases). The germline gives CDR1 SQVTM, CDR2 ANQGSEA. V was shortened by 6 bases and J by 1 base, with 9 bases between the two germline ends. There are 12 residues in the CDR3. Written as DNA, the CDR3 is TGCAGCGTAATCAGGGGGAACACTGAAGCTTTCTTT. The encoded protein is CSVIRGNTEAFF.

DNA of the CDR3: TGCGCCAGCAGCCAAGAAATGGGACAGGGGAATTCACCCCTCCACTTT. Protein product: CASSQEMGQGNSPLHF. The chain is built from TRBV4-3 and TRBJ1-6; TRBD1 aligns across 10 bases. Germline V gene lookup returns CDR1 LGHNA and CDR2 YSLEER. Trimming at V came to 0 bases and at J to 7 bases, leaving 3 bases not matched to a gene. The CDR3 loop spans 16 amino acids.

This chain uses TRBV4-1 with TRBJ1-1; D might be TRBD1 (6 bases). The CDR3 is made up of 14 amino acids. V gave up 1 base and J gave up 3 bases, with 9 bases separating them. From germline, CDR1 is MGHRA and CDR2 YSYEKL. CDR3 nucleotide sequence: TGCGCCAGCAGCCAAGTGACAGGTGACACTGAAGCTTTCTTT. It codes for CASSQVTGDTEAFF.